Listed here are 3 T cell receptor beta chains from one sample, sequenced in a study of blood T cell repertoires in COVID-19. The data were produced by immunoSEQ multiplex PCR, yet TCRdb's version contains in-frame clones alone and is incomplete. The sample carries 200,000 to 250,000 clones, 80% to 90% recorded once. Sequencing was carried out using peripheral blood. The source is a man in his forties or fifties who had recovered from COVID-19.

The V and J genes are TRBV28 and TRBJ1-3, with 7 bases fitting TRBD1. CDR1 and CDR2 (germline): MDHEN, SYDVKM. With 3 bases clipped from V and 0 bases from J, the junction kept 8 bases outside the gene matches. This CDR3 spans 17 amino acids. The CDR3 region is CASSFSPTGRSGNTIYF. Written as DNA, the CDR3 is TGTGCCAGCAGTTTCTCGCCGACAGGGCGCTCTGGAAACACCATATATTTT.

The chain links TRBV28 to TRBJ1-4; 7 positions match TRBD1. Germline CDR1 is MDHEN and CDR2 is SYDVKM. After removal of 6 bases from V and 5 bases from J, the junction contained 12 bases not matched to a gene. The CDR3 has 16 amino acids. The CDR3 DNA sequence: TGTGCCAGCAGGACCTATGGGACAGCCCAAAATGAAAAACTGTTTTTT. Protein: CASRTYGTAQNEKLFF.

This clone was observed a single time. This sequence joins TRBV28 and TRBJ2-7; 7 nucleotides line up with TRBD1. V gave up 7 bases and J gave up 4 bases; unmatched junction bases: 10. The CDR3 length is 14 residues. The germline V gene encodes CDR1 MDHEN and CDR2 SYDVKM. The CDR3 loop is CASNMPGQKYEQYF. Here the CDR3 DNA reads TGTGCCAGCAACATGCCGGGACAGAAGTACGAGCAGTACTTC.